The sequence of this TCR beta chain was determined in a study of beta chain features in type 1 diabetes. This CDR3 is 15 amino acids long. V was pared by 4 bases and J by 2 bases, with 2 bases of the junction left unmatched. Per the germline V gene, CDR1 is MGHRA and CDR2 is YSYEKL. The isolated RNA, all of it, was reverse transcribed, so expressed TCRB transcripts were what got sequenced. Only in-frame clones appear in the TCRdb table, and some are missing; sequencing was by immunoSEQ multiplex PCR. The sample has about 150,000 clones, less than 9.5% seen once. Concerning this clone itself: Antigen: not known.

Study conclusions and caveats: Shorter templates may be favored by PCR, equally so in patients and controls.

Input material: central memory CD4+ T cells from blood. The source is a young man in good health. The chain is built from TRBV4-1 and TRBJ2-3; 11 bases are shared with TRBD2. The CDR3 sequence: CASSRSGRDTDTQYF. In DNA, the CDR3 is TGCGCCAGCAGCCGTAGCGGGAGGGACACAGATACGCAGTATTTT.